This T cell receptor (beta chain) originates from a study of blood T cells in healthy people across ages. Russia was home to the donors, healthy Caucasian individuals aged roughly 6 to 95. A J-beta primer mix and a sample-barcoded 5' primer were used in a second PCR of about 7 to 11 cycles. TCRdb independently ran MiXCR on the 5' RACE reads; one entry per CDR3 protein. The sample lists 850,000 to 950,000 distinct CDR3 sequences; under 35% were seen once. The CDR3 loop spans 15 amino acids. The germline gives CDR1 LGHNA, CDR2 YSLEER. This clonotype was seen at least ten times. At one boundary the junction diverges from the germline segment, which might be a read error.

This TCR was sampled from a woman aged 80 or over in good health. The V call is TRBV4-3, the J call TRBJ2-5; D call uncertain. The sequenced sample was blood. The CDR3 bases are TGCGCCAGCAGCAAAGACGGCCGCGTCCAAGAGACCCAGTACTTC. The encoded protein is CASSKDGRVQETQYF.